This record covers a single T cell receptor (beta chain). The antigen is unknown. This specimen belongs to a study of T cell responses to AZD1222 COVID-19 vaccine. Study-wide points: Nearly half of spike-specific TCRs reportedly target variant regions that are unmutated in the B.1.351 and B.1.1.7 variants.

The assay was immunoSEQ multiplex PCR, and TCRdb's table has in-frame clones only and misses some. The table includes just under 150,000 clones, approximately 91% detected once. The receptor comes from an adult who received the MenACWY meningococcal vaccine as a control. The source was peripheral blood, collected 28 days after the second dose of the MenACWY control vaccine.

The DNA for the CDR3 is TGTGCCAGCAGTTACCCCGTTTTCGGGACAGGGGAGAAAAGCTCCTACAATGAGCAGTTCTTC. Encoded protein: CASSYPVFGTGEKSSYNEQFF. The V and J genes are TRBV6-2 or TRBV6-3 and TRBJ2-1, with 10 bases that match TRBD1. V gave up 2 bases and J gave up 0 bases; unmatched junction bases: 16. The CDR3 covers 21 residues. Germline V gives CDR1 MNHEY, CDR2 SVGEGT.